This entry features one T cell receptor (beta chain) sequence. Antigen: not known. The repertoire was sequenced with immunoSEQ multiplex PCR; TCRdb's copy has only in-frame clones and lacks some. The sample holds about 100,000 clones, around 87% seen once. This record comes from a study of T cell responses to AZD1222 COVID-19 vaccine. Regarding the study as a whole: Baseline testing showed seropositivity in only a handful of AZD1222 recipients. Along spike, vaccine-associated CD4 TCRs were found throughout, with dominance at 160-218 and 743-854. Donors were chiefly white British, with a greater number of females, and clonal diversity was perhaps underestimated. Epitopes outside B.1.351 and B.1.1.7 mutated regions reportedly drew nearly half of spike TCRs.

V was cut by 2 bases and J by 5 bases, with 18 bases left in between. CDR1 and CDR2 (germline): GTSNPN, SVGIG (reference sequence). The CDR3 totals 15 residues. This receptor was taken from an adult in good health. The rearrangement uses TRBV30 and TRBJ1-1; tentative D call: TRBD1 (5 bases). The sample here was peripheral blood, taken on day 0 of MenACWY control vaccination. CDR3: CAWSHGAGLGTEAFF. CDR3 sequence (DNA): TGTGCCTGGAGTCACGGGGCCGGGCTGGGGACTGAAGCTTTCTTT.